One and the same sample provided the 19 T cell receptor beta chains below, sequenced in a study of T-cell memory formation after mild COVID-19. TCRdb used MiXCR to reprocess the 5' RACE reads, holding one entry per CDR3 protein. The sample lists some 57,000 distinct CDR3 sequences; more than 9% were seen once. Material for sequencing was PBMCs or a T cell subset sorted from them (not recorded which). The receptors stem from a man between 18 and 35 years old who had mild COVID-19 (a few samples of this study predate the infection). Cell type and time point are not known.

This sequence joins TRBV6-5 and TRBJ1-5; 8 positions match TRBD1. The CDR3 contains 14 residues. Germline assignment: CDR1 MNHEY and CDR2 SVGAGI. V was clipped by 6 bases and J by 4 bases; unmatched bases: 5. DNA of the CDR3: TGTGCCAGCAGACGGACAGGGAGAAATCAGCCCCAGCATTTT. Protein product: CASRRTGRNQPQHF.

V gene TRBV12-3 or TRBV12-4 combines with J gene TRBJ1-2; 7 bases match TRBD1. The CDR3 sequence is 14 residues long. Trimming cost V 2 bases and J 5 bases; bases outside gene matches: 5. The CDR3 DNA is TGTGCCAGCAGTTTATCAGGGGGGATATATGGCTACACCTTC. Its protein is CASSLSGGIYGYTF.

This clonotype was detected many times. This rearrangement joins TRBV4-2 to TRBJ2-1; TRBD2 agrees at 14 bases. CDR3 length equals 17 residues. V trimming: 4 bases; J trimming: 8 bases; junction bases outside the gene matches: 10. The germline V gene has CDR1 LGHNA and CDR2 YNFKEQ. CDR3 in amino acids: CASSLSTGTSGGDEQFF. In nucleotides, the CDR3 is TGTGCCAGCAGCCTCTCAACCGGGACTAGCGGGGGTGATGAGCAGTTCTTC.

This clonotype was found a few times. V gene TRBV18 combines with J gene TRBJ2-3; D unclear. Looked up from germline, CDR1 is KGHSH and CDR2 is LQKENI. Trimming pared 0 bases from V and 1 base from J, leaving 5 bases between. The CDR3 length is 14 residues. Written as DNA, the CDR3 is TGTGCCAGCTCACCACCGGTCCGCACAGATACGCAGTATTTT. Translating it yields CASSPPVRTDTQYF.

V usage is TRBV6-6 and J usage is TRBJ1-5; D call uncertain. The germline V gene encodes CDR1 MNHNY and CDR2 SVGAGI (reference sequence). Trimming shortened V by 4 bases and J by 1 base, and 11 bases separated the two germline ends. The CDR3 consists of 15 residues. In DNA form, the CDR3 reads TGTGCCAGCAGTTCGGCCCAGAGCAGCAATCAGCCCCAGCATTTT. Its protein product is CASSSAQSSNQPQHF.

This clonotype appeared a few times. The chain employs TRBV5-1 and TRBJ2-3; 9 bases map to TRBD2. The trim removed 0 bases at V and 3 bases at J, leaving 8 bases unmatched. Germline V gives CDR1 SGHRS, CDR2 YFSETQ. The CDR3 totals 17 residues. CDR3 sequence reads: CASSLAGTSLKTDTQYF. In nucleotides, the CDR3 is TGCGCCAGCAGCTTGGCCGGGACTAGCTTAAAGACAGATACGCAGTATTTT.

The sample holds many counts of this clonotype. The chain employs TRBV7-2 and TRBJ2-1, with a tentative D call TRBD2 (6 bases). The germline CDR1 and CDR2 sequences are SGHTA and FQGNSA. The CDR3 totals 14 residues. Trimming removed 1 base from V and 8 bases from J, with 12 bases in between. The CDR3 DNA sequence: TGTGCCAGCAGCTTAGATTGGAGGGCACATGAGCAGTTCTTC. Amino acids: CASSLDWRAHEQFF.

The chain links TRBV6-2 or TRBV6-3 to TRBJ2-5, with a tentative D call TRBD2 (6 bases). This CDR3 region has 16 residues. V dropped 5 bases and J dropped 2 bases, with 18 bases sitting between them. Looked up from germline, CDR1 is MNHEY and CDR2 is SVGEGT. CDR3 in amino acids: CASSGLREQPQETQYF. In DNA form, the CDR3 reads TGTGCCAGCAGTGGTCTTCGGGAGCAACCTCAAGAGACCCAGTACTTC.

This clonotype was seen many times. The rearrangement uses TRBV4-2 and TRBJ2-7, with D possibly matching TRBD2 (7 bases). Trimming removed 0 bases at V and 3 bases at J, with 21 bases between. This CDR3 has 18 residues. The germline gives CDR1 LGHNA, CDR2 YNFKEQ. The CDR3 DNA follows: TGTGCCAGCAGCCAAGATCTTCGGACGGGGGGCCAGTACTACGAGCAGTACTTC. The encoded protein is CASSQDLRTGGQYYEQYF.

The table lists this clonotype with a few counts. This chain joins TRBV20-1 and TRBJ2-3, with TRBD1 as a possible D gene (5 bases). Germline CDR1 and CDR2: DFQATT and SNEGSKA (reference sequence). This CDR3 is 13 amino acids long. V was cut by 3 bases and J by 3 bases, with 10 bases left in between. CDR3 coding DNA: TGCAGTGCTAGTCTTCAGGGTACAGATACGCAGTATTTT. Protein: CSASLQGTDTQYF.

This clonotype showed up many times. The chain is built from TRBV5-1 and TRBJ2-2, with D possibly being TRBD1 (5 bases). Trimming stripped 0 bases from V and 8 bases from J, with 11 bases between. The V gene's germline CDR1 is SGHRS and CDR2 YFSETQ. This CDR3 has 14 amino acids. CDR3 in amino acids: CASSLGRATGELFF. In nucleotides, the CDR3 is TGCGCCAGCAGCTTGGGCAGGGCAACGGGGGAGCTGTTTTTT.

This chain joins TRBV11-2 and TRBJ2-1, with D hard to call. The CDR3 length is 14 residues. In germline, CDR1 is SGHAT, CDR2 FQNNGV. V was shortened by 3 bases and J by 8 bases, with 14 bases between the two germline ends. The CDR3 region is CASSFGPAPDEQFF. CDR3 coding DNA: TGTGCCAGCAGCTTCGGACCCGCCCCCGATGAGCAGTTCTTC. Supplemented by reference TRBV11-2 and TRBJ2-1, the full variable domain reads EAGVAQSPRYKIIEKRQSVAFWCNPISGHATLYWYQQILGQGPKLLIQFQNNGVVDDSQLPKDRFSAERLKGVDSTLKIQPAKLEDSAVYLCASSFGPAPDEQFFGPGTRLTVL.

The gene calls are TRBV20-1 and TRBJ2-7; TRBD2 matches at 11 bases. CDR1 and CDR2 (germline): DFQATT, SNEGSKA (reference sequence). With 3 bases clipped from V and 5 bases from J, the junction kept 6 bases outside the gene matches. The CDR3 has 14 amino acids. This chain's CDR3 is CSARFSGGADEQYF. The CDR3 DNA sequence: TGCAGTGCTAGGTTTAGCGGGGGGGCCGACGAGCAGTACTTC.

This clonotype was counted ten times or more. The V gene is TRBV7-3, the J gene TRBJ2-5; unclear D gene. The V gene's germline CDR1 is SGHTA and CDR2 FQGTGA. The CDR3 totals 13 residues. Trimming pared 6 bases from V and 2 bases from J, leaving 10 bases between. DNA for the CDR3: TGTGCCAGCAGTCCTTCGGCACAAGAGACCCAGTACTTC. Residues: CASSPSAQETQYF.

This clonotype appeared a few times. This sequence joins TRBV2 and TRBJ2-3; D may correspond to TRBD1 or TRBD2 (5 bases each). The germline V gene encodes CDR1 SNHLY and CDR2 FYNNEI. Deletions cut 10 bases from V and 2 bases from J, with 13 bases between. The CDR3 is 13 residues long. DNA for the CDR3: TGTGCCAACCGGGGCTCTTTCACAGATACGCAGTATTTT. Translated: CANRGSFTDTQYF.

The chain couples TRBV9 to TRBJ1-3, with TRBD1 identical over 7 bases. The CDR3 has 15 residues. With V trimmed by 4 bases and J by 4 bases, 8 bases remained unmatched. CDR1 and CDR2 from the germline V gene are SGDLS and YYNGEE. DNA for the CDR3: TGTGCCAGCAGCCCCCAGGGGGGCCTCGGAAACACCATATATTTT. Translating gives CASSPQGGLGNTIYF.

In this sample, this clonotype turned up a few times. The CDR3 bases are TGTGCCGCAACGAAGCTCCCAGATACGCAGTATTTT. Translating gives CAATKLPDTQYF. The chain couples TRBV7-9 to TRBJ2-3; D remains ambiguous. Germline V gives CDR1 SEHNR, CDR2 FQNEAQ (reference sequence). V lost 11 bases and J 4 bases, leaving 13 bases between the germline ends. CDR3 length: 12 residues. Looking up the rest from reference TRBV7-9 and TRBJ2-3 gives the full variable domain: DTGVSQNPRHKITKRGQNVTFRCDPISEHNRLYWYRQTLGQGPEFLTYFQNEAQLEKSRLLSDRFSAERPKGSFSTLEIQRTEQGDSAMYLCAATKLPDTQYFGPGTRLTVL.

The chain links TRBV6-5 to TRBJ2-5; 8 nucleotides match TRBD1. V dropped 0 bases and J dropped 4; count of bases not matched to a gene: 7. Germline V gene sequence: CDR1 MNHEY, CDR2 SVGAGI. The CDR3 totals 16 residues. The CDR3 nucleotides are TGTGCCAGCAGTTACTCCCAGACAGGGGCCCGAGAGACCCAGTACTTC. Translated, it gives CASSYSQTGARETQYF.

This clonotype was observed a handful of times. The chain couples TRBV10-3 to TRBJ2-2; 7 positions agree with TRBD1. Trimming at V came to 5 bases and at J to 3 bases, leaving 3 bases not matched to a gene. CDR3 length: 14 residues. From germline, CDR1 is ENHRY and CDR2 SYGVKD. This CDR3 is CAISLTGHTGELFF. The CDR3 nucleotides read TGTGCCATCAGTTTGACAGGGCACACCGGGGAGCTGTTTTTT.